The entry below describes one T cell receptor (beta chain). The antigen remains unidentified. Sequencing was performed with immunoSEQ multiplex PCR; in TCRdb, only in-frame clones are kept and a portion is missing. The table has more than 550,000 clones, about 90% seen once. The sample belongs to a study of shared clonotypes between healthy human individuals. All donors were Caucasian adults living in Nashville, Tennessee. Findings of the study overall: Rarefaction analysis demonstrated incomplete sorted-subset sequencing notwithstanding large depth.

Trimming removed 2 bases from V and 2 bases from J, with 9 bases in between. CDR1 and CDR2 from the germline V gene are LGHNA and YNFKEQ. The CDR3 is made up of 15 amino acids. The sequence was obtained from a man between 18 and 35 years old in good health. Some clones in this sample may be carry-over from other donors' samples. The sequenced material came from memory CD8+ T cells from PBMCs. Subset here: CD45RO+ cells pooled with CCR7-negative TemRA cells. The chain uses TRBV4-2 and TRBJ2-2; no firm D call. The DNA for the CDR3 is TGTGCCAGCAGCCAATTTGAGCGCAACACCGGGGAGCTGTTTTTT. Its translation is CASSQFERNTGELFF.